Shown below are 31 T cell receptor beta chains from a single sample sequenced in a study of resident and recirculating memory T cells in vitiligo. TCRdb's table, derived via immunoSEQ multiplex PCR, lists solely in-frame clones and lacks some. The sample has about 76,000 clones, 92% seen once; the top ten hold more than 5%. Sequencing was done on a sample of blood. The receptors here all came from a male donor with vitiligo.

This rearrangement joins TRBV5-1 to TRBJ2-1; 8 bases are a match to TRBD2. Germline CDR1 and CDR2: SGHRS and YFSETQ. The V segment lost 4 bases and the J segment 4 bases; nucleotides outside the gene matches: 13. This CDR3 region has 17 residues. The CDR3 sequence: CASSPDPPSGFYNEQFF. CDR3 bases: TGCGCCAGCAGCCCTGACCCTCCTAGCGGGTTTTACAATGAGCAGTTCTTC.

The V and J genes are TRBV7-2 and TRBJ1-3, with 8 bases fitting TRBD1. This CDR3 is built from 14 residues. V lost 5 bases and J lost 4; bases outside the gene matches: 4. Germline V lookup: CDR1 SGHTA, CDR2 FQGNSA. For the CDR3, the DNA is TGTGCCAGCAGCCCGGACAGGGCCGGAAACACCATATATTTT. It encodes CASSPDRAGNTIYF.

This rearrangement joins TRBV27 to TRBJ1-1, with D perhaps matching TRBD1 (6 bases). The CDR3 covers 14 residues. Germline CDR1 reads MNHEY; CDR2 reads SMNVEV (reference sequence). Trimming stripped 2 bases from V and 7 bases from J, with 14 bases between. The CDR3 DNA sequence: TGTGCCAGCAGTTTAGACAGGAGGACCCTTGAAGCTTTCTTT. Residues: CASSLDRRTLEAFF.

As DNA, the CDR3 is TGTGCCAGTAGTGGGGGGGCTCCGGGTCAGCCCCAGCATTTT. This translates into CASSGGAPGQPQHF. The chain joins TRBV19 to TRBJ1-5; D is possibly TRBD1 (6 bases). The ends were cut back, 5 bases at V and 6 bases at J, with 14 bases in the middle. Germline lookup yields CDR1 LNHDA and CDR2 SQIVND (reference sequence). This CDR3 spans 14 amino acids.

The chain uses TRBV27 and TRBJ1-2, with TRBD1 as a possible D gene (6 bases). V dropped 1 base and J dropped 8 bases, with 14 bases sitting between them. The CDR3 covers 14 residues. CDR1 is MNHEY, CDR2 SMNVEV, per germline (reference sequence). The CDR3 sequence: CASSLLTGSGGYTF. CDR3 coding DNA: TGTGCCAGCAGTTTATTAACAGGGTCTGGCGGCTACACCTTC.

The CDR3: CASSPWGRLAGDNNEQFF. CDR3 nucleotides: TGTGCCAGCAGCCCGTGGGGCCGACTAGCGGGAGATAACAATGAGCAGTTCTTC. V usage is TRBV9 and J usage is TRBJ2-1; 12 bases align to TRBD2. J was trimmed by 5 bases and V by 4 bases; bases with no gene match: 13. The CDR3 loop spans 18 amino acids. CDR1 and CDR2 from the germline V gene are SGDLS and YYNGEE.

V usage is TRBV9 and J usage is TRBJ1-5; no clear D gene. Per the germline V gene, CDR1 is SGDLS and CDR2 is YYNGEE. The CDR3 loop spans 14 amino acids. V was clipped by 4 bases and J by 1 base, with 9 bases between them. The CDR3 region is CASSPRQSNQPQHF. In nucleotides, the CDR3 is TGTGCCAGCAGCCCGAGACAAAGCAATCAGCCCCAGCATTTT.

The rearrangement links TRBV6-6 to TRBJ2-2; TRBD1 agrees at 8 bases. CDR3 length: 15 amino acids. Germline V gene lookup returns CDR1 MNHNY and CDR2 SVGAGI (reference sequence). V lost 7 bases to trimming and J lost 4 bases; unmatched junction nucleotides: 8. This CDR3 reads CASMKGQGATGELFF. Here the CDR3 DNA reads TGTGCCAGCATGAAGGGGCAGGGGGCCACCGGGGAGCTGTTTTTT.

The chain is built from TRBV28 and TRBJ1-2; D possibly corresponds to TRBD1 (5 bases). Germline assignment: CDR1 MDHEN and CDR2 SYDVKM. CDR3 length: 13 amino acids. Trimming took off 8 bases at V and 4 bases at J, with 14 bases between the two ends. Here the CDR3 reads CASAKAGPYGYTF. CDR3 DNA: TGTGCCAGCGCTAAGGCAGGGCCCTATGGCTACACCTTC.

The J gene is TRBJ1-4, the V gene TRBV19; 8 bases fit TRBD1. V lost 7 bases and J lost 0; bases outside the gene matches: 7. Germline V gene lookup returns CDR1 LNHDA and CDR2 SQIVND (reference sequence). This CDR3 comprises 16 residues. CDR3 sequence: CASKDRASATNEKLFF. Written as DNA, the CDR3 is TGTGCCAGTAAGGACAGGGCTTCTGCAACTAATGAAAAACTGTTTTTT.

The CDR3 loop reads CASSLSGLGQPQETQYF. The DNA of the CDR3 is TGTGCCAGCAGCTTGTCTGGTTTGGGACAGCCCCAAGAGACCCAGTACTTC. The chain recombines TRBV13 with TRBJ2-5; 7 nucleotides agree with TRBD1. The CDR3 is 17 amino acids. V gave up 3 bases and J gave up 1 base; unmatched junction bases: 11. Per the germline V gene, CDR1 is PRHDT and CDR2 is FYEKMQ (reference sequence). Together with reference TRBV13 and TRBJ2-5, the CDR3 gives the full variable domain: AAGVIQSPRHLIKEKRETATLKCYPIPRHDTVYWYQQGPGQDPQFLISFYEKMQSDKGSIPDRFSAQQFSDYHSELNMSSLELGDSALYFCASSLSGLGQPQETQYFGPGTRLLVL.

CDR3 loop: CASSLVGGTTEAFF. CDR3 coding DNA: TGTGCCAGCAGTTTGGTGGGAGGTACCACTGAAGCTTTCTTT. V gene TRBV28 combines with J gene TRBJ1-1, with D hard to call. The CDR3 contains 14 residues. CDR1 and CDR2 (germline): MDHEN, SYDVKM. Between the trimmed V and J ends, which lost 3 bases and 4 bases, there was a span of 12 bases.

This chain joins TRBV4-1 and TRBJ2-1; the D gene is possibly TRBD1 (6 bases). Germline CDR1 and CDR2: MGHRA and YSYEKL. The CDR3 sequence is 14 residues long. The CDR3 DNA reads as TGCGCGGCTGCGAGGGGGAGCTCCTACAATGAGCAGTTCTTC. As protein: CAAARGSSYNEQFF.

The chain employs TRBV11-2 and TRBJ2-1; D ambiguous. The CDR3 contains 16 residues. V was clipped by 6 bases and J by 0 bases, with 15 bases between them. Germline CDR1 is SGHAT and CDR2 is FQNNGV. Here the CDR3 DNA reads TGTGCCAGCAGATCCGGCCTACAGAGCTCCTACAATGAGCAGTTCTTC. This translates into CASRSGLQSSYNEQFF.

V gene TRBV7-9 combines with J gene TRBJ1-1; the D gene is possibly TRBD1 (6 bases). There are 14 residues in the CDR3. Germline assignment: CDR1 SEHNR and CDR2 FQNEAQ (reference sequence). V gave up 3 bases and J gave up 3 bases, with 11 bases separating them. In DNA, the CDR3 is TGTGCCAGCAGCTTCGTGGCAGGGGACACTGAAGCTTTCTTT. It translates to CASSFVAGDTEAFF.

This clone was observed a few times. This sequence joins TRBV4-2 and TRBJ1-1; D call uncertain. V was pared by 0 bases and J by 1 base, with 6 bases between. This CDR3 region has 14 residues. Germline V lookup: CDR1 LGHNA, CDR2 YNFKEQ. The CDR3 DNA sequence: TGTGCCAGCAGCCAAGATCGGGAGAACACTGAAGCTTTCTTT. Residues: CASSQDRENTEAFF.

This chain joins TRBV11-3 and TRBJ2-7, with 7 bases aligning to TRBD2. This CDR3 region has 16 residues. The junction had 13 bases not matched to a gene; V was cut back by 4 bases and J by 4 bases. Germline V gives CDR1 SGHNT, CDR2 YENEEA. CDR3 amino acids: CASSSGVWGGRYEQYF. The CDR3 DNA follows: TGTGCCAGCAGCTCCGGTGTTTGGGGAGGGCGATACGAGCAGTACTTC. The full variable domain, its missing parts supplied by reference TRBV11-3 and TRBJ2-7, is EAGVVQSPRYKIIEKKQPVAFWCNPISGHNTLYWYLQNLGQGPELLIRYENEEAVDDSQLPKDRFSAERLKGVDSTLKIQPAELGDSAVYLCASSSGVWGGRYEQYFGPGTRLTVT.

The chain carries TRBV15 and TRBJ2-5, with TRBD1 matching 9 bases. With 5 bases clipped from V and 5 bases from J, the junction kept 6 bases outside the gene matches. The CDR3 runs to 14 residues. Germline CDR1 is LNHNV and CDR2 is YYDKDF (reference sequence). As DNA, the CDR3 is TGTGCCACCAGCTACCCGGACAGGGGCGAGACCCAGTACTTC. Amino acids: CATSYPDRGETQYF.

CDR3 nucleotides: TGTGCCAGCAGTAACTCGGGAGGGGCAGATACGCAGTATTTT. As protein: CASSNSGGADTQYF. V usage is TRBV7-3 and J usage is TRBJ2-3; 8 bases fit TRBD2. V gave up 6 bases and J gave up 4 bases; unmatched junction bases: 6. CDR3 length equals 14 residues. Germline CDR1 is SGHTA and CDR2 is FQGTGA. Full variable domain (rest looked up from reference TRBV7-3 and TRBJ2-3): GAGVSQTPSNKVTEKGKYVELRCDPISGHTALYWYRQSLGQGPEFLIYFQGTGAADDSGLPNDRFFAVRPEGSVSTLKIQRTERGDSAVYLCASSNSGGADTQYFGPGTRLTVL.

The chain couples TRBV10-3 to TRBJ2-7, with 11 bases identical to TRBD2. The CDR3 sequence is 18 residues long. Germline CDR1 ENHRY, CDR2 SYGVKD. The J segment lost 4 bases and the V segment lost 2 bases, leaving 13 bases of the junction unmatched. CDR3 nucleotides: TGTGCCATCAGTGAGGGCCCTGGTAGCGGGAGGGGTGCTTACGAGCAGTACTTC. Amino acids: CAISEGPGSGRGAYEQYF.

This sequence joins TRBV7-9 and TRBJ2-3, with 9 bases aligning to TRBD1. CDR1 and CDR2 from the germline V gene are SEHNR and FQNEAQ (reference sequence). V was clipped by 5 bases and J by 2 bases; unmatched bases: 8. This CDR3 region has 16 residues. The CDR3 protein is CASSLSGTGFTDTQYF. Here the CDR3 DNA reads TGTGCCAGCAGCCTCTCAGGGACAGGGTTCACAGATACGCAGTATTTT.

The chain couples TRBV28 to TRBJ2-1; 13 bases line up with TRBD2. The CDR3 totals 16 residues. V was clipped by 6 bases and J by 4 bases; unmatched bases: 6. Germline V gene sequence: CDR1 MDHEN, CDR2 SYDVKM. The CDR3 is CASRSLAGGSYNEQFF. CDR3 coding DNA: TGTGCCAGCAGGTCACTAGCGGGAGGGTCATACAATGAGCAGTTCTTC.

This chain links TRBV7-9 with TRBJ2-7; 9 bases are a match to TRBD1. V trimming: 4 bases; J trimming: 6 bases; junction bases outside the gene matches: 10. The CDR3 length is 15 residues. Germline V gives CDR1 SEHNR, CDR2 FQNEAQ (reference sequence). The CDR3 coding sequence is TGTGCCAGCAGCTCCGACCCTGGACAGGGGTTCGAGCAGTACTTC. Residues: CASSSDPGQGFEQYF.

This clone was detected only once. This chain uses TRBV11-2 with TRBJ2-3; D not certain. Trimming took off 0 bases at V and 6 bases at J, with 4 bases between the two ends. Germline CDR1 and CDR2: SGHAT and FQNNGV. The CDR3 loop spans 12 amino acids. CDR3 region: CASSLDRDTQYF. CDR3 nucleotide sequence: TGTGCCAGCAGCTTAGACAGGGATACGCAGTATTTT. Supplemented by reference TRBV11-2 and TRBJ2-3, the full variable domain reads EAGVAQSPRYKIIEKRQSVAFWCNPISGHATLYWYQQILGQGPKLLIQFQNNGVVDDSQLPKDRFSAERLKGVDSTLKIQPAKLEDSAVYLCASSLDRDTQYFGPGTRLTVL.

This sequence joins TRBV28 and TRBJ1-5; no clear D. Germline lookup yields CDR1 MDHEN and CDR2 SYDVKM. V lost 7 bases, J lost 7 bases, and 14 bases lay in between. CDR3 length equals 13 residues. This chain's CDR3 is CASIPARGQPQHF. DNA for the CDR3: TGTGCCAGCATCCCCGCCCGAGGGCAGCCCCAGCATTTT.

A single count supports this clone. The chain has TRBV5-1 and TRBJ2-2; D is perhaps TRBD1 (6 bases). Trimming took off 6 bases at V and 2 bases at J, with 11 bases between the two ends. The CDR3 is made up of 14 amino acids. Germline V gene data show CDR1 as SGHRS and CDR2 as YFSETQ. In DNA form, the CDR3 reads TGCGCCAGCACCCGGACAGCCAACACCGGGGAGCTGTTTTTT. It specifies CASTRTANTGELFF. Drawing the rest from reference TRBV5-1 and TRBJ2-2, the complete variable domain is KAGVTQTPRYLIKTRGQQVTLSCSPISGHRSVSWYQQTPGQGLQFLFEYFSETQRNKGNFPGRFSGRQFSNSRSEMNVSTLELGDSALYLCASTRTANTGELFFGEGSRLTVL.

The V gene is TRBV7-3, the J gene TRBJ2-1; D gene uncertain. Germline V gene data show CDR1 as SGHTA and CDR2 as FQGTGA. V lost 0 bases and J 4 bases, leaving 4 bases between the germline ends. The CDR3 spans 13 residues. The CDR3 protein is CASSLTGYNEQFF. For the CDR3, the DNA is TGTGCCAGCAGCTTAACCGGGTACAATGAGCAGTTCTTC.

This sequence joins TRBV28 and TRBJ1-2; tentatively, D is TRBD1 (6 bases). V was cut by 6 bases and J by 5 bases, with 19 bases left in between. The CDR3 runs to 15 residues. Germline V gene data show CDR1 as MDHEN and CDR2 as SYDVKM. The CDR3 DNA is TGTGCCAGCAGGGGCACCGGCAGGGGCTCTTATGGCTACACCTTC. Residues: CASRGTGRGSYGYTF.

The chain uses TRBV4-3 and TRBJ2-5, with 7 bases aligning to TRBD1. The CDR3 is 16 residues long. Germline V gene sequence: CDR1 LGHNA, CDR2 YSLEER. V dropped 2 bases and J dropped 3; count of bases not matched to a gene: 9. CDR3 bases: TGCGCCAGCAGCCAACTCCAAAAGGGGACAGAAGAGACCCAGTACTTC. This gives the protein CASSQLQKGTEETQYF.

The DNA of the CDR3 is TGTGCCAGCAGTTACCGAGCCCACGGGACAGATGGCTACACCTTC. This sequence encodes CASSYRAHGTDGYTF. The chain joins TRBV6-5 to TRBJ1-2, with 7 positions matching TRBD1. Germline CDR1 and CDR2: MNHEY and SVGAGI. V dropped 2 bases and J dropped 6; count of bases not matched to a gene: 9. This CDR3 is 15 amino acids long.

The V and J genes are TRBV27 and TRBJ2-5, with a weak D call TRBD2 (6 bases). Between the trimmed V and J ends, which lost 2 bases and 5 bases, there was a span of 12 bases. The CDR3 extends over 14 amino acids. The V gene's germline CDR1 is MNHEY and CDR2 SMNVEV (reference sequence). In DNA form, the CDR3 reads TGTGCCAGCAGTTTAGCGGGGACGGGGGAGACCCAGTACTTC. It yields the protein CASSLAGTGETQYF.